The source of this T cell receptor (beta chain) is a study of somatic mutations in cytotoxic T cells in rheumatoid arthritis. Study context: A subset of V beta antibody-stained T-cell populations was isolated by flow sorting, reaching nearly 100% purity, and this subset included V beta1+ cells that went on to TCRB sequencing.

The CDR3 sequence is 13 residues long. The V gene's germline CDR1 is SQVTM and CDR2 ANQGSEA. V was clipped by 3 bases and J by 3 bases, with 9 bases between them. Study-level findings and limits: Healthy controls did not share the age-linked increase in CD8+ clonality seen in rheumatoid arthritis patients.

Healthy control subjects consisted of blood donors (median age roughly 53 years, range about 21-70; about 55% female). Produced via immunoSEQ multiplex PCR; TCRdb's table is partial and in-frame only. Of more than 20,000 clones listed, about 81% are singletons. Worth noting for this clone: Antigen specificity is unknown.

This sequence originates from a man aged 50-60 years in good health. Specimen: CD8+ T cells sorted from blood. V usage is TRBV29-1 and J usage is TRBJ2-1; D remains ambiguous. The DNA of the CDR3 is TGCAGCGTTGAGGCCCAGCACTACAATGAGCAGTTCTTC. Translating it yields CSVEAQHYNEQFF.